Sequencing of this T cell receptor beta chain was carried out in a study of neurological immune-mediated disorders. The sample's time point: longitudinal time-point 2. The authors produced cDNA by 5'RACE using 10-nucleotide random UMIs. TCRdb fed the 5' RACE reads into MiXCR, producing one record per CDR3 protein. The repertoire holds 70,000 to 90,000 distinct CDR3 sequences, with more than 5% as singletons. Germline-derived CDR1 and CDR2 are SGHVS and FQNEAQ. Trimming stripped 1 base from V and 2 bases from J, with 12 bases between. The CDR3 covers 15 residues. This clonotype was recorded many times. The clonotype comes from a woman aged 55-70 years with multiple sclerosis. The sequenced sample was PBMCs. The chain is built from TRBV7-8 and TRBJ2-7; D not certain. CDR3 nucleotide sequence: TGTGCCAGCAGCTTAGTGGCGGAGACGGCCTACGAGCAGTACTTC. This sequence encodes CASSLVAETAYEQYF.